This T cell receptor (beta chain) was found in a study of vaccination effects on CD4 cells after COVID-19. Study background: Around 2.1 million PBMC per well were cultured with 7.5 to 10 IU/ml IL-2 and about 10 ug/ml peptides.

At the end of less than 12 days of culture, CD4+ T cells were isolated. Everyone in the study got two shots of either the BNT162b2 or mRNA-1273 vaccine. Trimming took 3 bases from V and 2 from J, leaving 10 bases between them. The germline V gene has CDR1 MDHEN and CDR2 SYDVKM. The CDR3 loop spans 14 amino acids. Profiling relied on immunoSEQ multiplex PCR, and the TCRdb table lists in-frame clones only, not all of them. The table lists tens of thousands of clones, around 73% of them singletons. As regards this clone: Its antigen is as yet unknown.

The V and J genes are TRBV28 and TRBJ2-5; perhaps TRBD2 as D (7 bases). This specimen was CD4+ T cells from PBMCs cultured without peptide, taken after COVID-19 vaccination. The source is a human donor who received a COVID-19 vaccine. CDR3 sequence (DNA): TGTGCCAGCAGTTTCGGGGGGCCACAAGAGACCCAGTACTTC. It translates to CASSFGGPQETQYF.